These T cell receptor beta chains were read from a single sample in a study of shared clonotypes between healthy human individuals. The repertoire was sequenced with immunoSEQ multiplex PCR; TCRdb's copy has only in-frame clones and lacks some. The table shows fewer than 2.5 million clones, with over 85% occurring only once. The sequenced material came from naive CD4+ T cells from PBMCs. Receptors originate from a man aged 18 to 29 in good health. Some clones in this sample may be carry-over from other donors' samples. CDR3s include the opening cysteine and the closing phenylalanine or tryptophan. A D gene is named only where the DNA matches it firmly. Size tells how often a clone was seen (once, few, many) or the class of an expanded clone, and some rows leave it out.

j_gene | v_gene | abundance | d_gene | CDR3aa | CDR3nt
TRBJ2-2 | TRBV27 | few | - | CASSFWVRGPNTGELFF | TGTGCCAGCAGTTTTTGGGTGCGGGGCCCAAACACCGGGGAGCTGTTTTTT
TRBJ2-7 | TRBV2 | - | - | CASLAYTMEQYF | TGTGCCAGCCTCGCCTATACAATGGAGCAGTACTTC
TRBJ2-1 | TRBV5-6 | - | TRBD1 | CASSSWGLAGTGYNEQFF | TGTGCCAGCAGCTCCTGGGGACTGGCCGGGACAGGCTACAATGAGCAGTTCTTC
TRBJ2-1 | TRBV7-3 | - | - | CASSLGNARGEQFF | TGTGCCAGCAGCTTAGGCAACGCAAGGGGTGAGCAGTTCTTC
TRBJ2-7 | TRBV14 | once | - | CASSHTQGPQYF | TGTGCCAGCAGCCACACCCAGGGTCCGCAGTACTTC
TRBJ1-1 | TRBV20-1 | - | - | CSALLLEAFF | TGCAGTGCCTTGTTGCTCGAAGCTTTCTTT
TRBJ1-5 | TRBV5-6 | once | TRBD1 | CASSLFTGAYSNQPQHF | TGTGCCAGCAGCTTGTTTACAGGGGCATATAGCAATCAGCCCCAGCATTTT
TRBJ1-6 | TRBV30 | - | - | CAWSDNSPLHF | TGTGCCTGGAGTGACAATTCACCCCTCCACTTT
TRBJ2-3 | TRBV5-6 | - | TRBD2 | CASSLFFSSGSQDTQYF | TGTGCCAGCAGCTTGTTCTTTAGCAGCGGGAGTCAAGATACGCAGTATTTT
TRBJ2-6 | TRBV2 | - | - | CASGRGSGANVLTF | TGTGCCAGCGGTCGGGGATCCGGGGCCAACGTCCTGACTTTC
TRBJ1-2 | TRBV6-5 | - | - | CASSREGYYGYTF | TGTGCCAGCAGTAGGGAGGGCTACTATGGCTACACCTTC
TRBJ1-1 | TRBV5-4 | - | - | CASSFTGRASNTEAFF | TGTGCCAGCAGCTTTACAGGGAGAGCTTCTAACACTGAAGCTTTCTTT
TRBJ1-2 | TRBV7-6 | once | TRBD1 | CASSPSIPGGYGYTF | TGTGCCAGCAGCCCTTCAATCCCAGGGGGCTATGGCTACACCTTC
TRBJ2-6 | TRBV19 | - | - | CASSPPPGANVLTF | TGTGCCAGTAGTCCTCCCCCCGGGGCCAACGTCCTGACTTTC
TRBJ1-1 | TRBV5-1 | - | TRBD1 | CASSKGTGGAFF | TGCGCCAGCAGCAAAGGGACAGGGGGCGCTTTCTTT
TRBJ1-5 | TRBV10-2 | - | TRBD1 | CASKDRGSQPQHF | TGCGCCAGCAAAGACAGGGGCAGTCAGCCCCAGCATTTT
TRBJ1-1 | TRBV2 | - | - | CASSAQGYDTEAFF | TGTGCCAGCAGCGCTCAGGGGTACGACACTGAAGCTTTCTTT
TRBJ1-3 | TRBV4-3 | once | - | CASSLRQGNTIYF | TGCGCCAGCAGCCTCAGACAGGGAAACACCATATATTTT
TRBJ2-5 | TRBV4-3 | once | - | CASSQDLAGTQYF | TGCGCCAGCAGCCAAGATCTAGCCGGGACCCAGTACTTC
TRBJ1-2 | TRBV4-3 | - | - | CASSHTPGEGGYTF | TGCGCCAGCAGCCACACCCCAGGGGAGGGCGGCTACACCTTC
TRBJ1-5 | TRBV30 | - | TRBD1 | CAWGTGGRQPQHF | TGTGCCTGGGGGACAGGGGGTAGACAGCCCCAGCATTTT
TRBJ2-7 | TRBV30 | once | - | CAWSRSQVYEQYF | TGTGCCTGGAGCCGATCCCAAGTCTACGAGCAGTACTTC
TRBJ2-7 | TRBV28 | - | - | CASSPTDWRESSYEQYF | TGTGCCAGCAGCCCCACCGACTGGAGGGAGTCGTCCTACGAGCAGTACTTC
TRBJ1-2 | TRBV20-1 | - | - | CSAQSDYGYTF | TGCAGTGCCCAGTCGGACTATGGCTACACCTTC
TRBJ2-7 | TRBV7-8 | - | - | CASSQGGGYEQYF | TGTGCCAGCAGCCAGGGGGGGGGCTACGAGCAGTACTTC
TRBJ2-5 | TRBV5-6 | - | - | CASSFRAGQETQYF | TGTGCCAGCAGCTTCAGGGCCGGCCAAGAGACCCAGTACTTC
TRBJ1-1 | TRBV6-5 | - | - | CASSPGQWNTEAFF | TGTGCCAGCAGTCCCGGACAGTGGAACACTGAAGCTTTCTTT
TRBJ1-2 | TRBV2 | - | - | CASSEALLGGYTF | TGTGCCAGCAGTGAAGCGTTATTGGGTGGCTACACCTTC
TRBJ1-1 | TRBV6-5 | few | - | CASSTRGGDTEAFF | TGTGCCAGCAGCACCCGTGGGGGAGACACTGAAGCTTTCTTT
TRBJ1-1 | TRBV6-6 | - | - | CASSPIEMNTEAFF | TGTGCCAGCAGCCCTATAGAGATGAACACTGAAGCTTTCTTT
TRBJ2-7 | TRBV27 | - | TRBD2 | CASSFGPPIPSGRPYEQYF | TGTGCCAGCAGTTTCGGTCCCCCTATCCCTAGCGGGAGACCTTACGAGCAGTACTTC
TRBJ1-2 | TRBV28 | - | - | CASSSPGTRLHYGYTF | TGTGCCAGCAGTTCACCCGGGACAAGGCTGCACTATGGCTACACCTTC
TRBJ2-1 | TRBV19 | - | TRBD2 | CASSTPGLASSSYNEQFF | TGTGCCAGTAGTACTCCGGGACTAGCGAGTTCCTCCTACAATGAGCAGTTCTTC
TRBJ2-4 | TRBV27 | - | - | CARARGRGKNIQYF | TGTGCTCGAGCCCGGGGCAGGGGCAAAAACATTCAGTACTTC
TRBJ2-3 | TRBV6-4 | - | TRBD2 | CASSSRELDTQYF | TGTGCCAGCAGCTCGCGGGAGCTAGATACGCAGTATTTT
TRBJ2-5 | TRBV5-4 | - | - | CASSPIRGSPSQETQYF | TGTGCCAGCAGTCCCATTAGGGGGAGCCCTTCCCAAGAGACCCAGTACTTC
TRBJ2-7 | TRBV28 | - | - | CATHPAIKRLLDEQYF | TGTGCCACCCACCCCGCAATCAAAAGGCTTCTGGACGAGCAGTACTTC
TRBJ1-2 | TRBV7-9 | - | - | CASSLWGTDELFGYTF | TGTGCCAGCAGCTTATGGGGGACGGACGAACTTTTTGGCTACACCTTC
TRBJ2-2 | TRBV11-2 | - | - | CASSLLLGGTGELFF | TGTGCCAGCAGCTTACTTCTAGGAGGGACCGGGGAGCTGTTTTTT
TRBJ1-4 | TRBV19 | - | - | CASTRAGPNEKLFF | TGTGCCAGTACTCGGGCAGGGCCCAATGAAAAACTGTTTTTT
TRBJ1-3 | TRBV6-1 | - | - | CASSVGQFSGNTIYF | TGTGCCAGCAGTGTTGGTCAGTTCTCTGGAAACACCATATATTTT
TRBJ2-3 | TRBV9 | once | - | CASSVGGSADTQYF | TGTGCCAGCAGCGTAGGAGGGTCAGCGGATACGCAGTATTTT
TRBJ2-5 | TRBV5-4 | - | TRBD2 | CASSLSLAEAGETQYF | TGTGCCAGCAGCTTGTCTCTAGCGGAGGCCGGAGAGACCCAGTACTTC
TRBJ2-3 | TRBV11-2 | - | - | CASSLDGRVADTQYF | TGTGCCAGCAGCTTAGACGGGAGAGTCGCAGATACGCAGTATTTT
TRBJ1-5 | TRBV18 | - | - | CASSPGNSNQPQHF | TGTGCCAGCTCACCGGGGAATAGCAATCAGCCCCAGCATTTT
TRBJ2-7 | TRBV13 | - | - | CASSLRHGVGSGYEQYF | TGTGCCAGCAGCTTACGGCATGGGGTGGGGTCTGGGTACGAGCAGTACTTC
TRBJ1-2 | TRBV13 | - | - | CASRRSGDKRGGYTF | TGTGCCAGCAGGAGATCAGGGGATAAAAGAGGCGGCTACACCTTC
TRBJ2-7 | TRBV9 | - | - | CASSVGAGRSSYEQYF | TGTGCCAGCAGCGTAGGGGCAGGCCGAAGCTCCTACGAGCAGTACTTC
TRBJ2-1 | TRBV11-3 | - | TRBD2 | CASSLEGTRDYNEQFF | TGTGCCAGCAGCCTAGAGGGGACTAGGGATTACAATGAGCAGTTCTTC
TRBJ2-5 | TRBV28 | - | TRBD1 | CASSIRQGQETQYF | TGTGCCAGCAGTATCCGACAGGGCCAAGAGACCCAGTACTTC
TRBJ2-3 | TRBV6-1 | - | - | CASRGVSLGADTQYF | TGTGCCAGCAGGGGCGTCTCTCTCGGCGCAGATACGCAGTATTTT
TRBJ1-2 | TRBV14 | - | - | CASSQGNSPSPPGYTF | TGTGCCAGCAGCCAAGGGAACAGCCCTAGCCCGCCGGGCTACACCTTC
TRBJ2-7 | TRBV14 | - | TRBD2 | CASSPGTNPEQYF | TGTGCCAGCAGCCCCGGGACTAACCCCGAGCAGTACTTC
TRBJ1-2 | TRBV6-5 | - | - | CASHRDGFNYGYTF | TGTGCCAGTCACCGGGACGGTTTTAACTATGGCTACACCTTC
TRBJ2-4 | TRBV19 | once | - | CASSSLTENIQYF | TGTGCCAGTAGTTCCCTGACCGAAAACATTCAGTACTTC
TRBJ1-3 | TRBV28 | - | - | CASSSDRFSGNTIYF | TGTGCCAGCAGTTCGGACAGATTCTCTGGAAACACCATATATTTT